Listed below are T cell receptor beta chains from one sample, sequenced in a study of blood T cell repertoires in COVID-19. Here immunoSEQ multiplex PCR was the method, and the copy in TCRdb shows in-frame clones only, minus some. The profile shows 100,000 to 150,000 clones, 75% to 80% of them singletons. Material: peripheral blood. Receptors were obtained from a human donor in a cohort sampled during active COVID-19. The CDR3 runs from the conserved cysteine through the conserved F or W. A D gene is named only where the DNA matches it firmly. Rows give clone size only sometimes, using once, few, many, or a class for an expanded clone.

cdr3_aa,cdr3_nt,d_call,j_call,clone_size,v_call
CAWSGFGRGELFF,TGTGCCTGGAGTGGCTTCGGTAGAGGGGAGCTGTTTTTT,-,TRBJ2-2,-,TRBV30
CASTSPGGSEQYF,TGTGCCAGCACCTCGCCGGGGGGAAGCGAGCAGTACTTC,TRBD2,TRBJ2-7,once,TRBV11-3
CASSDTSGGIETQYF,TGTGCCAGTAGTGACACTAGCGGGGGGATAGAGACCCAGTACTTC,TRBD2,TRBJ2-5,-,TRBV19
CASSLTLAGEADTQYF,TGTGCCAGCAGCTTAACGCTAGCGGGAGAGGCAGATACGCAGTATTTT,TRBD2,TRBJ2-3,-,TRBV7-9
CASSGGGSYGYTF,TGTGCCAGCAGCGGAGGCGGGAGCTATGGCTACACCTTC,-,TRBJ1-2,-,TRBV11-2
CASSVHLSVYEQYF,TGTGCCAGCAGTGTTCACCTCTCGGTCTACGAGCAGTACTTC,-,TRBJ2-7,-,TRBV2
CAWAAGQGYEQYF,TGTGCCTGGGCCGCCGGACAGGGCTACGAGCAGTACTTC,TRBD1,TRBJ2-7,-,TRBV30
CSASPPLGGWNTEAFF,TGCAGTGCTAGTCCTCCCTTGGGGGGGTGGAACACTGAAGCTTTCTTT,-,TRBJ1-1,-,TRBV20-1
CASSLGTVNSNQPQHF,TGTGCCAGCAGCCTCGGGACTGTGAATAGCAATCAGCCCCAGCATTTT,-,TRBJ1-5,-,TRBV5-6
CAISDPLRVRGSGELFF,TGTGCCATCAGTGACCCGCTTCGAGTCAGGGGGAGTGGGGAGCTGTTTTTT,TRBD1,TRBJ2-2,-,TRBV10-3
CASSHGQGSNQPQHF,TGCGCCAGCAGCCATGGACAGGGGAGCAATCAGCCCCAGCATTTT,TRBD1,TRBJ1-5,-,TRBV4-1
CASSPRTAFVGKLFF,TGTGCCAGCAGCCCTAGAACGGCCTTCGTCGGGAAACTGTTTTTT,-,TRBJ1-4,-,TRBV28
CASVTGNTYEQYF,TGTGCCAGTGTGACAGGCAATACCTACGAGCAGTACTTC,-,TRBJ2-7,-,TRBV2
CATSRTTVDTQYF,TGTGCCACCAGCAGAACGACAGTTGATACGCAGTATTTT,-,TRBJ2-3,few,TRBV15
CATSTDSYEQYF,TGTGCCACCTCCACAGACTCCTACGAGCAGTACTTC,-,TRBJ2-7,-,TRBV7-9
CASSSRDRYHEQYF,TGTGCCAGCAGTTCCCGGGACAGGTACCACGAGCAGTACTTC,TRBD1,TRBJ2-7,-,TRBV28
CASSTGSTYEQYF,TGCGCCAGCAGCACCGGGTCTACCTACGAGCAGTACTTC,-,TRBJ2-7,-,TRBV5-1
CSVLERGETQYF,TGCAGCGTTCTCGAAAGGGGGGAGACCCAGTACTTC,-,TRBJ2-5,-,TRBV29-1
CASSTDRDSSSYEQYF,TGCGCCAGCAGCACTGACCGGGACAGCAGCTCCTACGAGCAGTACTTC,TRBD1,TRBJ2-7,-,TRBV5-1
CASSEDYSNQPQHF,TGTGCCAGCAGTGAAGACTATAGCAATCAGCCCCAGCATTTT,-,TRBJ1-5,-,TRBV28
CAWSVSHTIGHIEAFF,TGTGCCTGGAGTGTATCCCACACGATCGGACATATTGAAGCTTTCTTT,-,TRBJ1-1,-,TRBV30
CASSDSLDPYGYTF,TGTGCCAGCAGTGATAGCCTCGACCCCTATGGCTACACCTTC,-,TRBJ1-2,-,TRBV25-1
CASSQPRGGSSGRLLSSYEQYF,TGCGCCAGCAGCCAACCTAGGGGAGGTTCTAGCGGGAGGCTCCTCAGCTCCTACGAGCAGTACTTC,TRBD2,TRBJ2-7,-,TRBV4-1